This TCR beta chain was sequenced in a study of regulatory T cells in long-lasting Graves disease. The authors built TCR beta libraries using iRepertoire HTBI primers and Arm-PCR of CDR3 regions. TCRdb independently ran MiXCR on the multiplex PCR reads; one entry per CDR3 protein. The profile covers about 450,000 distinct CDR3 sequences, with around 24% appearing a single time and about 27% taken by the ten largest. Germline loops: CDR1 DFQATT, CDR2 SNEGSKA (reference sequence). Trimming took 7 bases from V and 6 from J, leaving 10 bases between them. The CDR3 sequence is 12 residues long. This sample's time point: persistent/refractory GD, antithyroid drugs over 5 years with positive TRAb. After RNA was extracted from PBMCs, the TCR library was made from it. EDTA tubes held about 9.7 milliliters of peripheral blood from each patient.

Sequenced here: peripheral blood mononuclear cells (PBMCs), sampled when the disease was refractory, from a patient treated with antithyroid drugs. The V call is TRBV20-1, the J call TRBJ1-6; D is possibly TRBD1 (5 bases). This TCR was sampled from a female donor with Graves disease. DNA of the CDR3: TGCAGTGTGGGACGGCTTAATTCACCCCTCCACTTT. Translating gives CSVGRLNSPLHF.